This T cell receptor (beta chain) was sequenced for a study of T cells expressing NK-cell markers. TCRdb re-called the 5' RACE reads; one entry per CDR3 protein, DNA not given. This repertoire includes over 250,000 distinct CDR3 sequences. The origin of this receptor is a woman between 18 and 70 years old in good health. The source material was blood T cells: a sorted CD56 or NKG2C T cell subset, CD4+ or CD8+ T cells, or bulk PBMC T cells (not recorded which).

CDR3 loop: CASTLTSGQETQYF. The rearrangement uses TRBV12-3 or TRBV12-4 and TRBJ2-5; TCRdb's assignment of TRBD2 cannot be checked, as there is no DNA. The CDR3 consists of 14 residues.